This T cell receptor (beta chain) was sequenced for a study of graft-versus-host responses after intestinal transplantation. Note on this clone: Its antigen is unidentified.

TCRdb's copy holds only in-frame clones and misses some; the assay was immunoSEQ multiplex PCR. The sample contains 85,000 to 100,000 clones, about nine tenths of which appear only once. Unmatched junction bases numbered 6, after V lost 0 bases and J lost 6 bases. Germline-derived CDR1 and CDR2 are MGHRA and YSYEKL. The CDR3 is made up of 16 amino acids. The material sequenced was unstimulated CD8+ T cells sorted from spleen or lymph node cells, taken before transplant. The J gene is TRBJ2-3, the V gene TRBV4-1, with TRBD1 matching over 10 bases. The receptor comes from a human donor who was the organ donor for an intestinal transplant. The DNA of the CDR3 is TGCGCCAGCAGCCAAGATGGGGACAGGGGTAGTGATACGCAGTATTTT. This gives the protein CASSQDGDRGSDTQYF.